The rows below give T cell receptor beta chains drawn from one sample of a study of cytomegalovirus exposure and HLA in healthy donors. Sequenced by immunoSEQ multiplex PCR; TCRdb stores in-frame clones only, minus some. The profile covers roughly 200,000 clones, with about nine tenths appearing a single time and around 1.4% taken by the ten largest. Input material: PBMCs. The receptors derive from a man aged 25 to 40 in good health and CMV-seronegative. CDR3s include the opening cysteine and the closing phenylalanine or tryptophan. The D gene is left open where the match is weak. Clone size is not always given. Where it is, it says once, few, many or a class for expanded clones.

>NA|NA|TRBJ1-4|TRBV7-2
TGTGCCAGCAGCTTAGTAGGGGGGGCGGGAGAAAAACTGTTTTTT
CASSLVGGAGEKLFF
>NA|NA|TRBJ2-5|TRBV5-1
TGCGCCAGCAGCTTGGGTTTACAACTGGGGGCGGAGACCCAGTACTTC
CASSLGLQLGAETQYF
>NA|NA|TRBJ1-2|TRBV5-1
TGCGCCAGCAGCTTGGAGGGACTGTATGGCTACACCTTC
CASSLEGLYGYTF
>once|NA|TRBJ1-6|TRBV6-6
TGTGCCAGCAGTTATATCGCCCAAGGGAGTAATTCACCCCTCCACTTT
CASSYIAQGSNSPLHF
>NA|NA|TRBJ2-2|TRBV5-6
TGTGCCAGCAGGATTACATACACCGGGGAGCTGTTTTTT
CASRITYTGELFF
>NA|NA|TRBJ2-3|TRBV7-9
TGTGCCAGCAGCGTTAACGGGGAGGATACGCAGTATTTT
CASSVNGEDTQYF
>NA|TRBD1|TRBJ1-1|TRBV7-2
TGTGCCAGCAGCAGCCGGGACAGGGGTCTTGAAGCTTTCTTT
CASSSRDRGLEAFF
>NA|NA|TRBJ2-5|TRBV2
TGTGCCAGCAGTCCTCGGCAGGGCCAAGAGACCCAGTACTTC
CASSPRQGQETQYF
>NA|NA|TRBJ2-7|TRBV19
TGTGCCAGTAGTATGGGGGGGCGCTACGAGCAGTACTTC
CASSMGGRYEQYF
>NA|NA|TRBJ2-2|TRBV6-5
TGTGCCAGCAGTAAGGGAGAGGCCGGTACCGGGGAGCTGTTTTTT
CASSKGEAGTGELFF
>NA|TRBD2|TRBJ2-1|TRBV4-2
TGTGCCAGCAGCTACAGCGGGGGGAACTACAATGAGCAGTTCTTC
CASSYSGGNYNEQFF
>NA|NA|TRBJ2-3|TRBV29-1
TGCAGCGTTGAAGATTATCCAGGAGGGCCAACAGATACGCAGTATTTT
CSVEDYPGGPTDTQYF
>NA|NA|TRBJ1-2|TRBV18
TGTGCCAGCTCACCAGCACAGGGAGCTAACTATGGCTACACCTTC
CASSPAQGANYGYTF
>NA|TRBD2|TRBJ2-7|TRBV11-2
TGTGCCAGCAGCTTATCCGGGGGGATTGCCCGCGAGCAGTACTTC
CASSLSGGIAREQYF
>NA|NA|TRBJ2-7|TRBV2
TGTGCCAGCAGTGAGTTTCAACAGTACTACGAGCAGTACTTC
CASSEFQQYYEQYF
>NA|NA|TRBJ1-3|TRBV30
TGTGCCTGGAGTGTATCCGGGACACTTGGAAACACCATATATTTT
CAWSVSGTLGNTIYF
>few|NA|TRBJ2-2|TRBV6-5
TGTGCCAGCAGAGCGGGACAGGAGAACACCGGGGAGCTGTTTTTT
CASRAGQENTGELFF
>NA|NA|TRBJ1-5|TRBV28
TGTGCCAGCAGCTTGAGACTGATCAGCAATCAGCCCCAGCATTTT
CASSLRLISNQPQHF
>NA|NA|TRBJ1-4|TRBV11-2
TGTGCCAGCAGCTTAGTAGTCGAGGGAGGTAGTGAAAAACTGTTTTTT
CASSLVVEGGSEKLFF
>NA|NA|TRBJ1-5|TRBV7-2
TGTGCCAGCAGCTTATCTCCAGGATCGAGCCAGCCCCAGCATTTT
CASSLSPGSSQPQHF
>NA|NA|TRBJ1-5|TRBV11-2
TGTGCCAGCAGCCCGGACTTAAGGGAGGATCAGCCCCAGCATTTT
CASSPDLREDQPQHF
>NA|NA|TRBJ2-1|TRBV6-6
TGTGCCAGCAGTTCCTTCGACTTGTATGGGTTCTTC
CASSSFDLYGFF
>few|NA|TRBJ1-1|TRBV27
TGTGCCAGCAGTTGGGCAGTGAACACTGAAGCTTTCTTT
CASSWAVNTEAFF
>NA|NA|TRBJ2-1|TRBV5-4
TGTGCCAGCAGCTTGCACGGGGGTAATGAGCAGTTCTTC
CASSLHGGNEQFF
>NA|NA|TRBJ1-5|TRBV25-1
TGTGCCAGCAGTGCCGGGGGAAATCAGCCCCAGCATTTT
CASSAGGNQPQHF
>NA|TRBD2|TRBJ2-2|TRBV28
TGTGCCAGCAGCTGGACGGGAGGCGGGGAGCTGTTTTTT
CASSWTGGGELFF
>once|NA|TRBJ1-2|TRBV6-1
TGTGCCAGCAGTGAACTCTCCCAGGGTGGCGGCTACACCTTC
CASSELSQGGGYTF
>NA|TRBD1|TRBJ1-1|TRBV5-1
TGCGCCAGCAGCCCGGCTCGACAGGGGATGGGCACTGAAGCTTTCTTT
CASSPARQGMGTEAFF
>NA|NA|TRBJ2-1|TRBV7-9
TGTGCCAGCGCGACACCCCACTCCTACAATGAGCAGTTCTTC
CASATPHSYNEQFF
>NA|NA|TRBJ2-3|TRBV11-2
TGTGCCAGCAGCTTGGATCTAGCGCCGAGCACAGATACGCAGTATTTT
CASSLDLAPSTDTQYF
>NA|TRBD2|TRBJ2-1|TRBV5-5
TGTGCCAGCAGTTTAGCAAGACTAGCGAGCAATGAGCAGTTCTTC
CASSLARLASNEQFF
>NA|NA|TRBJ1-5|TRBV19
TGTGCCAGTAGTACCCCGGGACAAAGAAGGCAGCCCCAGCATTTT
CASSTPGQRRQPQHF
>once|TRBD1|TRBJ2-7|TRBV18
TGTGCCAGCTCACCCGGACAGGGCACCTACGAGCAGTACTTC
CASSPGQGTYEQYF
>NA|TRBD1|TRBJ1-2|TRBV6-6
TGTGCCAGCAGAACAAGCCGGGACAGCTTCTACACCTTC
CASRTSRDSFYTF
>NA|NA|TRBJ1-6|TRBV7-9
TGTGCCAGCAGCTTAGGTACGGTTAAAAATTCACCCCTCCACTTT
CASSLGTVKNSPLHF
>NA|TRBD2|TRBJ2-3|TRBV5-6
TGTGCCAGCAGCCAACTAGCGGGGGGGGTGGCAGATACGCAGTATTTT
CASSQLAGGVADTQYF
>NA|NA|TRBJ1-1|TRBV28
TGTGCCAGCAGTTTAACAAGGGGCGGTGAAGCTTTCTTT
CASSLTRGGEAFF
>NA|NA|TRBJ1-1|TRBV9
TGTGCCAGCAGGCCCTCCGGCGGGGTGAACACTGAAGCTTTCTTT
CASRPSGGVNTEAFF
>NA|NA|TRBJ1-4|TRBV13
TGTGCCAGCGGTCGAACTTACGGGTCCGAGAATGAAAAACTGTTTTTT
CASGRTYGSENEKLFF
>few|NA|TRBJ1-2|TRBV7-9
TGTTCCAGCAGTCCAGGGCGGACGGATCCTAACTATGGCTACACCTTC
CSSSPGRTDPNYGYTF
>NA|NA|TRBJ1-3|TRBV19
TGTGCCAGTAGTATAGTCCCAGGCCCCTCTGGAAACACCATATATTTT
CASSIVPGPSGNTIYF
>NA|NA|TRBJ2-7|TRBV5-1
TGCGCCAGCAGCCCGGACAGTGCCTCCTACGAGCAGTACTTC
CASSPDSASYEQYF
>NA|NA|TRBJ2-3|TRBV6-6
TGTGCCAGCAGTCCCCCTGGAGCGCCCAGCACAGATACGCAGTATTTT
CASSPPGAPSTDTQYF
>NA|NA|TRBJ2-1|TRBV14
TGTGCCAGCAGCCAAGCTGTGGGCCAGGGCGATTACAATGAGCAGTTCTTC
CASSQAVGQGDYNEQFF
>few|NA|TRBJ1-1|TRBV27
TGTGCCAGCAGTCGGAACACTGAAGCTTTCTTT
CASSRNTEAFF
>NA|NA|TRBJ2-4|TRBV28
TGTGCCAGCAGTTTATGGCGGGACAGCCTAAAAAACATTCAGTACTTC
CASSLWRDSLKNIQYF
>NA|NA|TRBJ2-1|TRBV11-2
TGTGCCAGCAGCTTAGAGGGCCATTACAATGAGCAGTTCTTC
CASSLEGHYNEQFF